This is a list of T cell receptor beta chains from one sample in a study of T cell responses to AZD1222 COVID-19 vaccine. TCRdb's table, derived via immunoSEQ multiplex PCR, lists solely in-frame clones and lacks some. The sample consists of 150,000 or so clones, around 90% of them appearing once. This sample comprised peripheral blood, obtained 28 days after the second dose of the MenACWY control vaccine. These receptors originate from an adult who received the MenACWY meningococcal vaccine as a control. Both conserved end residues are part of each CDR3. D genes are given only for firm matches. Size is omitted from some rows. Given values are once, few, many or a class for expanded clones.

TRBV6-5	TRBJ2-1	.	.	TGTGCCAGCAGCGTAGCTAATGAGCAGTTCTTC	CASSVANEQFF
TRBV6-2/TRBV6-3	TRBJ2-7	.	.	TGTGCCAGCAGTTACTCGGGGGACGAACGTCTAAAGTTC	CASSYSGDERLKF
TRBV3-1/TRBV3-2	TRBJ2-5	TRBD2	.	TGTGCCAGCAGCCAAGTGCGGGGGAGACAAGAGACCCAGTACTTC	CASSQVRGRQETQYF
TRBV24-1	TRBJ1-4	TRBD1	.	TGTGCCACCAGTGACCCGGAACAGGGGCCGCGTGAAAAACTGTTTTTT	CATSDPEQGPREKLFF
TRBV19	TRBJ1-5	.	.	TGTGCCAGCCAGGGGCTCGCGGTCGGCAATCAGCCCCAGCATTTT	CASQGLAVGNQPQHF
TRBV18	TRBJ2-7	.	.	TGTGCCAGCTCACCATTTGCGGAAAGCTACGAGCAGTACTTC	CASSPFAESYEQYF
TRBV28	TRBJ2-6	TRBD1	.	TGTGCCAGCAAATCCAACCGGGACAGGGCTGGGGCCAACGTCCTGACTTTC	CASKSNRDRAGANVLTF
TRBV27	TRBJ2-7	.	.	TGTGCCAGCAGTTTATCGTCCCAGGGCTACGAGCAGTACTTC	CASSLSSQGYEQYF
TRBV24-1	TRBJ2-1	TRBD2	few	TGTGCCACCAGTGATCCAAGGACTAGCGGGAGGTACAATGAGCAGTTCTTC	CATSDPRTSGRYNEQFF
TRBV11-2	TRBJ2-1	.	.	TGTGCCAGCAGCTTAGAAGCTGTGGGCTACAATGAGCAGTTCTTC	CASSLEAVGYNEQFF
TRBV7-2	TRBJ2-1	.	.	TGTGCCAGCACGCTCCAGCGGTCCTACAATGAGCAGTTCTTC	CASTLQRSYNEQFF
TRBV28	TRBJ1-1	.	few	TGTGCCAGCAGTCAACAGGACACTGAAGCTTTCTTT	CASSQQDTEAFF
TRBV7-2	TRBJ2-5	.	.	TGTGCCAGCAGCTTCCCCGGACCTCAGACCCAGTACTTC	CASSFPGPQTQYF
TRBV9	TRBJ1-3	TRBD1	.	TGTGCCAGCAGCGTAACAGGGGAAAACACCATATATTTT	CASSVTGENTIYF
TRBV12-3/TRBV12-4	TRBJ1-2	.	.	TGTGCCAGCAGCCAACAGGGAGAACAGGGCTACACCTTC	CASSQQGEQGYTF
TRBV7-2	TRBJ2-3	.	.	TGTGCCAGCCCCCTGGGACCATACTCGGTTACCCTTAGCACAGATACGCAGTATTTT	CASPLGPYSVTLSTDTQYF
TRBV2	TRBJ2-3	.	.	TGTGCCAGCAGTGGTGACGATGATACGCAGTATTTT	CASSGDDDTQYF
TRBV28	TRBJ1-1	.	.	TGTGCCAGCAGTTCCCGCCTTGGGGGGGGGAACACTGAAGCTTTCTTT	CASSSRLGGGNTEAFF
TRBV30	TRBJ1-2	.	.	TGTGCCTGGAGGTCGGGAAACTATGGCTACACCTTC	CAWRSGNYGYTF
TRBV6-5	TRBJ1-2	.	once	TGTGCCAGCAGTTACTCGTCAGGGTCCTATGGCTACACCTTC	CASSYSSGSYGYTF
TRBV6-1	TRBJ2-1	.	.	TGTGCCAGCGGTGAACTGAATGAGCAGTTCTTC	CASGELNEQFF
TRBV19	TRBJ2-7	TRBD2	.	TGTGCCAGTAGCGGGACTAGCGGAGAATTTTACGAGCAGTACTTC	CASSGTSGEFYEQYF
TRBV28	TRBJ1-2	.	.	TGTGCCTGTATGGGCATAACTAACTATGGCTACACCTTC	CACMGITNYGYTF
TRBV28	TRBJ2-7	TRBD1	.	TGTGCCAGCAGTTGGGACAGGGTAAGAAGGGGAACCTACGAGCAGTACTTC	CASSWDRVRRGTYEQYF
TRBV7-9	TRBJ2-7	.	.	TGTGCCAGCAGCGCTCCCAGGGGCGCGATCGGCGAGCAGTACTTC	CASSAPRGAIGEQYF
TRBV28	TRBJ2-1	TRBD1	.	TGTGCCAGCAGTGGACAGGACAATGAGCAGTTCTTC	CASSGQDNEQFF
TRBV9	TRBJ2-2	TRBD2	.	TGTGCCAGCAGCGTAGGACTAGCGGGAGCGCCCGGGGAGCTGTTTTTT	CASSVGLAGAPGELFF
TRBV7-8	TRBJ2-3	TRBD2	few	TGTGCCAGCAGCTTCGCGGGAGGCCCCACAGATACGCAGTATTTT	CASSFAGGPTDTQYF
TRBV9	TRBJ2-1	TRBD2	.	TGTGCCAGCAGCGTAGGACCGGGAGGCCATGGCGATGAGCAGTTCTTC	CASSVGPGGHGDEQFF
TRBV27	TRBJ2-7	.	.	TGTGCCAGCATTGGGAGAATAGGATACGAGCAGTACTTC	CASIGRIGYEQYF
TRBV11-2	TRBJ1-6	TRBD1	.	TGTGCCAGCAGCTTACTCAGGGGGAGGTCACCCCTCCACTTT	CASSLLRGRSPLHF
TRBV24-1	TRBJ2-1	.	.	TGTGCCACCAGTGATTTTGGCAGGGCAAGGGATGAGCAGTTCTTC	CATSDFGRARDEQFF